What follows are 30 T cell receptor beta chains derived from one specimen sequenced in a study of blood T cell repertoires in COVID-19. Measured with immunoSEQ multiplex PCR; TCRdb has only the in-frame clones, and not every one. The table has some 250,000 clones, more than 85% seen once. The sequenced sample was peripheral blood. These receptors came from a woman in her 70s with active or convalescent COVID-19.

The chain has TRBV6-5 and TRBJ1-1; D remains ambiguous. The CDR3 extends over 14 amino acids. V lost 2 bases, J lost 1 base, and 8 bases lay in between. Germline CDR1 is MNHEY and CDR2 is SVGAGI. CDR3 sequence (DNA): TGTGCCAGCAGTTACCAAGCCGGGAACACTGAAGCTTTCTTT. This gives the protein CASSYQAGNTEAFF.

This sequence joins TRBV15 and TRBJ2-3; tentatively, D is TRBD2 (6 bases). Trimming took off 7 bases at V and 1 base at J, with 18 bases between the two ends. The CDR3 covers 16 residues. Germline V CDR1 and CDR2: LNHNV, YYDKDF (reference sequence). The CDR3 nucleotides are TGTGCCACCACGGATTCGCCGGGAGTTGGCACAGATACGCAGTATTTT. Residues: CATTDSPGVGTDTQYF.

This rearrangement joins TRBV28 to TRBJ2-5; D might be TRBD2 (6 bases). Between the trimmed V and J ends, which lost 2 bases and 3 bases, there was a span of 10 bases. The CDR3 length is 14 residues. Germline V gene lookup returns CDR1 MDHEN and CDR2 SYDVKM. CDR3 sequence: CASSLAGTEETQYF. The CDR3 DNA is TGTGCCAGCAGTTTAGCGGGGACCGAAGAGACCCAGTACTTC.

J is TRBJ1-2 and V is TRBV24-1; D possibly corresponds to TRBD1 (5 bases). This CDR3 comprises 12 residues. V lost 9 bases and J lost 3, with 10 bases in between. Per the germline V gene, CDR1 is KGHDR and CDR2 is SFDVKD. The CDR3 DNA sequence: TGTGCCACCGGGGGGGGTGACTATGGCTACACCTTC. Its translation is CATGGGDYGYTF.

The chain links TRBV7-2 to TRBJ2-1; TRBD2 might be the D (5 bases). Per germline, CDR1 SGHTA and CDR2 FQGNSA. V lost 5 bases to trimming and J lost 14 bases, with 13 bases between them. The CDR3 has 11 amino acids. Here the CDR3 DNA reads TGTGCCAGCAGCAATAACGAGGGTAAGTTCTTC. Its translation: CASSNNEGKFF. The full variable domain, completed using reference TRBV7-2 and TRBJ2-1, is GAGVSQSPSNKVTEKGKDVELRCDPISGHTALYWYRQSLGQGLEFLIYFQGNSAPDKSGLPSDRFSAERTGGSVSTLTIQRTQQEDSAVYLCASSNNEGKFFGPGTRLTVL.

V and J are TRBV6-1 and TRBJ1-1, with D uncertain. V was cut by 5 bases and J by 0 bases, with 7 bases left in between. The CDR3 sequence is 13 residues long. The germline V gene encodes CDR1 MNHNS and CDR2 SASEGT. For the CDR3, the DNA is TGTGCCAGCAGTTGGGAGTTGAACACTGAAGCTTTCTTT. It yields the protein CASSWELNTEAFF.

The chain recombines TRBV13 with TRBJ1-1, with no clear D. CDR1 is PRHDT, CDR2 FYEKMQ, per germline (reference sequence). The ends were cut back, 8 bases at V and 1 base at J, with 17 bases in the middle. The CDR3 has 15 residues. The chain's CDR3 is CASSRDWRENTEAFF. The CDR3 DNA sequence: TGTGCCAGCTCCCGGGATTGGAGGGAGAACACTGAAGCTTTCTTT.

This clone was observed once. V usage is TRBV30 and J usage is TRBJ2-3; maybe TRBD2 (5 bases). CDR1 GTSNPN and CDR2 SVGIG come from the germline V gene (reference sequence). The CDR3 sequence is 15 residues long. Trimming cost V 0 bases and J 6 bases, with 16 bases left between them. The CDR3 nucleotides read TGTGCCTGGAGTGTACTCCTTGGACGAGGGGATACGCAGTATTTT. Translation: CAWSVLLGRGDTQYF.

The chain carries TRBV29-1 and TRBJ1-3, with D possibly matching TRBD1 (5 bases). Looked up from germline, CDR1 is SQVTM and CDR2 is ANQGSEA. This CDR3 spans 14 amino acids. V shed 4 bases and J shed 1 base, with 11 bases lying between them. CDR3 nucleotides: TGCAGCGTTGGGGGCTTAACGTCTGGAAACACCATATATTTT. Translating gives CSVGGLTSGNTIYF. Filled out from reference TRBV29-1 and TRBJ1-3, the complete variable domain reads SAVISQKPSRDICQRGTSLTIQCQVDSQVTMMFWYRQQPGQSLTLIATANQGSEATYESGFVIDKFPISRPNLTFSTLTVSNMSPEDSSIYLCSVGGLTSGNTIYFGEGSWLTVV.

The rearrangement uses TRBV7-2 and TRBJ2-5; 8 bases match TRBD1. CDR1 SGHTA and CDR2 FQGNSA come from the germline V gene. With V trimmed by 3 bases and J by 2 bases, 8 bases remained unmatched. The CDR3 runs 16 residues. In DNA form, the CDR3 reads TGTGCCAGCAGCTTTTACAGGGGGATTAAACAAGAGACCCAGTACTTC. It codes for CASSFYRGIKQETQYF.

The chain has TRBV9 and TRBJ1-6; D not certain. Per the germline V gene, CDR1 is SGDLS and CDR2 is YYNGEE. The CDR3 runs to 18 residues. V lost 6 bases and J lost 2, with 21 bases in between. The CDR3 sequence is CASIKNPGTKAYNSPLHF. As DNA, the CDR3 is TGTGCCAGCATCAAAAACCCAGGAACGAAGGCCTATAATTCACCCCTCCACTTT.

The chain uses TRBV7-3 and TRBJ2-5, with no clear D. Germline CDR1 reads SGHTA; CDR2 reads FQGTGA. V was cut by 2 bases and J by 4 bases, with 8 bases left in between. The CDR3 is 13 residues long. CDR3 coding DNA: TGTGCCAGCAGCTTATCAGGTGGAGAGACCCAGTACTTC. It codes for CASSLSGGETQYF.

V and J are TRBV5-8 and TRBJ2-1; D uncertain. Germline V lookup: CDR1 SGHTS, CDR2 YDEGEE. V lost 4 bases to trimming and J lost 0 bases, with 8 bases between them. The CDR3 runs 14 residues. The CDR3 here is CASSLRDSYNEQFF. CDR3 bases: TGTGCCAGCAGCCTGAGAGACTCCTACAATGAGCAGTTCTTC.

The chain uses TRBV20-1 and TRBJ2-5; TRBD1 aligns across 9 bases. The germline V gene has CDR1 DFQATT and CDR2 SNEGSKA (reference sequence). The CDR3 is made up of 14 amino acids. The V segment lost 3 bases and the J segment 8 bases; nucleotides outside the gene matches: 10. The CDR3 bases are TGCAGTGCTAGTGGCCCGGGACAGGGAGGAACCCAGTACTTC. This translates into CSASGPGQGGTQYF.

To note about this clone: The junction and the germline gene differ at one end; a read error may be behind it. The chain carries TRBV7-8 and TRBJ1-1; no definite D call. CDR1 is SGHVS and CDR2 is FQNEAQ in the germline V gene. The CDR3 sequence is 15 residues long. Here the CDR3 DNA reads TGTGCCAGCAGCTTAATAGGCGGAGGGAACTCTGAAGCTTTCTTT. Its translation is CASSLIGGGNSEAFF.

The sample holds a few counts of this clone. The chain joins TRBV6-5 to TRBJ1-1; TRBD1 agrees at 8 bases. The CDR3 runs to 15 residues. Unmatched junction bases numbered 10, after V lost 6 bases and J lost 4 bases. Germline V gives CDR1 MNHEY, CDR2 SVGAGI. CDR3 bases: TGTGCCAGCAGGGACAGGGCCAGAGGCGGCACTGAAGCTTTCTTT. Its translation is CASRDRARGGTEAFF.

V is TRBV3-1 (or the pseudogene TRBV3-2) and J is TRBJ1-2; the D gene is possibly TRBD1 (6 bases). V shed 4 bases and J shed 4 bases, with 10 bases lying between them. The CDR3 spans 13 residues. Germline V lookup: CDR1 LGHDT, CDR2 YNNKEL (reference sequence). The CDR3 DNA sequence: TGTGCCAGCAGCCGCGACAGGTTCTATGGCTACACCTTC. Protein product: CASSRDRFYGYTF.

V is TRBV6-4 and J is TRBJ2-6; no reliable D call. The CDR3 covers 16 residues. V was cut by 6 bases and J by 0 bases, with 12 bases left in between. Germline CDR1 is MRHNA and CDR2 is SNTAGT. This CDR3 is CASSEAPGSGANVLTF. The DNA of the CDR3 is TGTGCCAGCAGCGAGGCCCCTGGCTCTGGGGCCAACGTCCTGACTTTC.

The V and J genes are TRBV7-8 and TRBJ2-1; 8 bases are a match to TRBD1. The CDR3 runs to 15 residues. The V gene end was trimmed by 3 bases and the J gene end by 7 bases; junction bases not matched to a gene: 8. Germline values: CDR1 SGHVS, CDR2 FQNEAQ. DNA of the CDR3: TGTGCCAGCAGCTTTTCAGGGGGCGCGTCTAATGAGCAGTTCTTC. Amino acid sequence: CASSFSGGASNEQFF. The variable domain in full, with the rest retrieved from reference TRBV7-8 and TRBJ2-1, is GAGVSQSPRYKVAKRGQDVALRCDPISGHVSLFWYQQALGQGPEFLTYFQNEAQLDKSGLPSDRFFAERPEGSVSTLKIQRTQQEDSAVYLCASSFSGGASNEQFFGPGTRLTVL.

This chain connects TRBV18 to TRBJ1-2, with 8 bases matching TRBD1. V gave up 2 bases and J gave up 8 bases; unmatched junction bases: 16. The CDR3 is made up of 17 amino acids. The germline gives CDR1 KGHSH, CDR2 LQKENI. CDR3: CASSPNGQVRGRRGYTF. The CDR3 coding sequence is TGTGCCAGCTCACCAAACGGGCAGGTCAGGGGGCGTCGGGGCTACACCTTC.

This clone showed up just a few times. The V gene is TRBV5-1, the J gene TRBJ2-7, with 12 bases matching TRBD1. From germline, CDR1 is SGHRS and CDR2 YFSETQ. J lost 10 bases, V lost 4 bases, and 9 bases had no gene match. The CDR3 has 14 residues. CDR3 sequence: CASSVGQGARFQYF. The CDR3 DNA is TGCGCCAGCAGCGTGGGACAGGGGGCCCGATTTCAGTACTTC.

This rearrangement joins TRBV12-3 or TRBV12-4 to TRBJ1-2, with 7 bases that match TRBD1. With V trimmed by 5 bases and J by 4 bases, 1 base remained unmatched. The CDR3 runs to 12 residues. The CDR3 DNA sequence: TGTGCCAGCAGTGGGACAGCCTATGGCTACACCTTC. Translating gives CASSGTAYGYTF.

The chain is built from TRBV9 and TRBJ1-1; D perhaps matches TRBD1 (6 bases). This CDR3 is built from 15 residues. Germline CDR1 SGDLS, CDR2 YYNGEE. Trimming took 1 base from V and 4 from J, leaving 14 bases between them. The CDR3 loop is CASSVIRGAVTEAFF. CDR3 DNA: TGTGCCAGCAGCGTAATCCGGGGGGCAGTCACTGAAGCTTTCTTT.

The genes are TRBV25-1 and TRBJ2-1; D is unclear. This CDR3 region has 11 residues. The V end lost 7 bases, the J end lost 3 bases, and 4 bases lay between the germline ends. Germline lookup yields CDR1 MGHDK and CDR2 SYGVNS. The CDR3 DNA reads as TGTGCCAGCAACGGCTACAATGAGCAGTTCTTC. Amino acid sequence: CASNGYNEQFF.

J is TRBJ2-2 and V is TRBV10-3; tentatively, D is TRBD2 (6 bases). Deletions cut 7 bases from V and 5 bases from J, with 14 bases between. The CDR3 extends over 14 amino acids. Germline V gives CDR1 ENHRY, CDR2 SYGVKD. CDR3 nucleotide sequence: TGTGCCATCACGGATGCAGGGAGGACCGGGGAGCTGTTTTTT. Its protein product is CAITDAGRTGELFF.

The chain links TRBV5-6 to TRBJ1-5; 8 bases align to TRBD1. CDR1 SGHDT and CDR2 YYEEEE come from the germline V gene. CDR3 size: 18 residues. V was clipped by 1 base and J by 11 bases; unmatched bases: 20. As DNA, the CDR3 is TGTGCCAGCAGCTTGAGAGTTCTGCCGGGACAGGCTGGGTTGGCCCAGCATTTT. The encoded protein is CASSLRVLPGQAGLAQHF.

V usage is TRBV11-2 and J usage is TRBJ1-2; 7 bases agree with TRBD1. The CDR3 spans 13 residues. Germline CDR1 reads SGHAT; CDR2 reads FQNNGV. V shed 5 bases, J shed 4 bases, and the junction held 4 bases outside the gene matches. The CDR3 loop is CASSLRDSYGYTF. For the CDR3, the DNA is TGTGCCAGCAGCCTACGGGACAGCTATGGCTACACCTTC.

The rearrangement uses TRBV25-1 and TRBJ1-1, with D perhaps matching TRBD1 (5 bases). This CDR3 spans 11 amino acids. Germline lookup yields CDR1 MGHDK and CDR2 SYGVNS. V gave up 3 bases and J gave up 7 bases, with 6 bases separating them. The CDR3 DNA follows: TGTGCCAGCAGTGAGGGGGGTGAAGCTTTCTTT. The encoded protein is CASSEGGEAFF.

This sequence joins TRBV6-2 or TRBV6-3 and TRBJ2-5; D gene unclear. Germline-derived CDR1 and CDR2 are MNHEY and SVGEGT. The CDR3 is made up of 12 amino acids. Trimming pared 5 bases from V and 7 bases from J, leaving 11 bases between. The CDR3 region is CASSPEPGTQYF. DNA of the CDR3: TGTGCCAGCAGTCCCGAGCCCGGGACCCAGTACTTC.

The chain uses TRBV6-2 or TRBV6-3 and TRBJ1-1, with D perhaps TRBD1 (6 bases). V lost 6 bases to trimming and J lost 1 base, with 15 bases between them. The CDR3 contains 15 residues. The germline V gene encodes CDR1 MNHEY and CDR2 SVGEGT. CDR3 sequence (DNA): TGTGCCAGCAGCTCCCACAGGGAGGGGAACACTGAAGCTTTCTTT. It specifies CASSSHREGNTEAFF.